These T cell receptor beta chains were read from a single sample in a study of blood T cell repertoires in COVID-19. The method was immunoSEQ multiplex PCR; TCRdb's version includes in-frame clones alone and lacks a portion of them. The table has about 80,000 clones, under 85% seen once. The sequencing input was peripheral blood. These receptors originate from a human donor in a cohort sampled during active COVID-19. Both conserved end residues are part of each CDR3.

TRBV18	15	CASSPGLEPTDTQYF
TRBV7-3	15	CASSLSSGIYNEQFF
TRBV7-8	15	CASSLTGGGGETQYF
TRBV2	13	CASSTIDRVALFF
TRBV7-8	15	CASSRRGQAGTEAFF
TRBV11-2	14	CATEGGSSYNEQFF
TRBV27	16	CASSSSGGGRTDTQYF
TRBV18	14	CASSQSQGNTEAFF
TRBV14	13	CASSHLSGGEQFF
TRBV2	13	CASALGQSYEQYF
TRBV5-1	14	CASSPTGNNQPQHF
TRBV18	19	CASSPRLAGGTSSYNEQFF
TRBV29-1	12	CSVERGNYGYTF
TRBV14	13	CASSQSLRGEQFF
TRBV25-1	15	CASSLGRLAKNIQYF
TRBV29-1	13	CSAGTALKNGYTF
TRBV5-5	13	CASSFRGFYGYTF
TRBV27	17	CASSSSTGTRSYNEQFF
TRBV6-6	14	CASRRLESGGIQYF
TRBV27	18	CASSFRVGLGQIHNEQFF
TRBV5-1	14	CASKQGATHNEQFF
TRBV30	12	CAWMSSGDTQYF
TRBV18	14	CASSPGGAKNIQYF
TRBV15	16	CATSRDRGQGSETQYF
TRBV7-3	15	CASSPLGGQNQPQHF
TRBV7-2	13	CASSFLRQETQYF
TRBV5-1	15	CASSLSAGQYEKLFF
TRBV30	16	CAWTSTRSYSGNTIYF
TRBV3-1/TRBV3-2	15	CASAEGGTGVPEAFF
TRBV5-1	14	CASSLESGLDTQYF
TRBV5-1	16	CASSTGQGGLHTEAFF
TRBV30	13	CAWSVQGTDTQYF
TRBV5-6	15	CASSLGGQAGNTIYF
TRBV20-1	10	CSAHSGELFF
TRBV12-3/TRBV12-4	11	CASSFGYEQYF
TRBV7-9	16	CASSADREWMNTEAFF
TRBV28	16	CASSTPGGGLAYTQYF
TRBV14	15	CASSQLQGLNTEAFF
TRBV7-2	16	CASSLAASGGYNEQFF
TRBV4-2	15	CASSQDRREGNTIYF
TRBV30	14	CAFDGQGNGNTIYF
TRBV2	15	CASSESGLSNQPQHF
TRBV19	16	CASSTRLAGLINEQFF
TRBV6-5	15	CASHWTGASTDTQYF
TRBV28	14	CASSLQGAREKLFF
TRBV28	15	CASSPTSIGGTEAFF
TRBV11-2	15	CASAWDRINTGELFF
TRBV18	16	CASSPPGGQFYNEQFF
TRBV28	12	CASTDGNQPQHF
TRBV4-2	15	CASSQGGGDTDTQYF
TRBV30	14	CAWRGDTYNSPLHF
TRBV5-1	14	CASSLDRGLNEQYF
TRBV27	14	CASSFKEGSYEQYF
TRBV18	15	CASSAYGGANNEQFF
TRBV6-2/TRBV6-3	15	CASSWDSGDQETQYF